This TCR beta chain was recovered during a study of blood T cell repertoires in COVID-19. Study background: T cells, B-cell-depleted T cells, or PBMCs provided the cDNA or gDNA that served as material.

Enrolled during active infection, Seattle patients were then followed longitudinally. Per the germline V gene, CDR1 is SGHNT and CDR2 is YYREEE (reference sequence). The CDR3 is 17 amino acids. V trimming: 0 bases; J trimming: 7 bases; junction bases outside the gene matches: 10. The repertoire was sequenced with immunoSEQ multiplex PCR; TCRdb's copy has only in-frame clones and lacks some. The data show about 390,000 clones, more than 70% seen once. The receptor was derived from a woman in her fifties or sixties with COVID-19, enrolled during active disease. The chain uses TRBV5-4 and TRBJ2-7; 13 bases line up with TRBD2. Sequenced: peripheral blood. Here the CDR3 reads CASSLGGLAGAVGEQYF. CDR3 coding DNA: TGTGCCAGCAGCTTGGGCGGACTAGCGGGGGCCGTCGGGGAGCAGTACTTC.